Presented here are 21 T cell receptor beta chains from one specimen sequenced in a study of blood T cells in healthy people across ages. Sample-barcoded 5' priming and a J-beta primer mix drove a second PCR of 7 to 11 cycles. Via MiXCR, TCRdb re-called the 5' RACE reads, giving one row per CDR3 protein. The sample consists of roughly 800,000 distinct CDR3 sequences, 36% of them appearing once. Material for sequencing was blood. The receptor set was obtained from a man between 18 and 35 years old in good health.

The chain employs TRBV4-1 and TRBJ1-6; the D gene is possibly TRBD1 (6 bases). Per the germline V gene, CDR1 is MGHRA and CDR2 is YSYEKL. Trimming took off 5 bases at V and 13 bases at J, with 21 bases between the two ends. The CDR3 consists of 15 residues. CDR3 amino acids: CASSEMDRHLLPLHF. The DNA of the CDR3 is TGCGCCAGCAGCGAGATGGACAGACATCTCTTGCCCCTCCACTTT.

As to this clonotype: A read error may explain this, as a much larger clone is one base away. The chain uses TRBV5-5 and TRBJ2-1; D is unresolved. Per the germline V gene, CDR1 is SGHKS and CDR2 is YYEKEE (reference sequence). This CDR3 is 15 amino acids long. In DNA, the CDR3 is TGTGCCAGCAGCTTGGTTTTGGGCTCCCACAATGAGCAGTTCTTC. Residues: CASSLVLGSHNEQFF. The variable domain in full, with the rest retrieved from reference TRBV5-5 and TRBJ2-1, is DAGVTQSPTHLIKTRGQQVTLRCSPISGHKSVSWYQQVLGQGPQFIFQYYEKEERGRGNFPDRFSARQFPNYSSELNVNALLLGDSALYLCASSLVLGSHNEQFFGPGTRLTVL.

Only a few counts were recorded for this clonotype. The chain employs TRBV12-3 or TRBV12-4 and TRBJ2-1; tentative D call: TRBD2 (5 bases). Trimming pared 4 bases from V and 9 bases from J, leaving 13 bases between. The CDR3 runs to 13 residues. CDR3 in amino acids: CASSSPGLPEQFF. CDR3 bases: TGTGCCAGCAGTTCCCCAGGACTGCCTGAGCAGTTCTTC.

The CDR3, as DNA: TGTGCCAGCAGCTTACGAGACAGGCTCACAGATACGCAGTATTTT. Protein: CASSLRDRLTDTQYF. The chain employs TRBV7-2 and TRBJ2-3, with D possibly being TRBD1 (6 bases). The V and J ends lost 2 bases and 2 bases respectively, with 11 bases between them. Germline-derived CDR1 and CDR2 are SGHTA and FQGNSA. This CDR3 is built from 15 residues.

J is TRBJ2-1 and V is TRBV13; 9 nucleotides match TRBD2. Germline trimming cut 0 bases from V and 7 bases from J; bases unmatched to any gene: 7. Germline-derived CDR1 and CDR2 are PRHDT and FYEKMQ (reference sequence). The CDR3 is made up of 16 amino acids. The CDR3 sequence: CASSLGSAGGTNEQFF. CDR3 DNA sequence: TGTGCCAGCAGCTTAGGGTCGGCGGGGGGGACGAATGAGCAGTTCTTC.

The rearrangement joins TRBV7-2 to TRBJ2-3; 9 bases map to TRBD2. Germline CDR1 and CDR2: SGHTA and FQGNSA. This CDR3 contains 18 residues. The J segment lost 2 bases and the V segment lost 1 base, leaving 10 bases of the junction unmatched. CDR3 loop: CASSLVIVWTSDTDTQYF. As DNA, the CDR3 is TGTGCCAGCAGCTTAGTAATAGTGTGGACTAGCGACACAGATACGCAGTATTTT.

This clonotype has more than one count but fewer than ten. The chain has TRBV4-1 and TRBJ2-1; D gene unclear. CDR3 length equals 11 residues. Germline V gene lookup returns CDR1 MGHRA and CDR2 YSYEKL. V was trimmed by 0 bases and J by 8 bases, leaving 2 bases between them. CDR3 coding DNA: TGCGCCAGCAGCCAAGACCATGAGCAGTTCTTC. As protein: CASSQDHEQFF.

The rearrangement uses TRBV10-3 and TRBJ2-2; the D call may be TRBD1 or TRBD2 (5 bases each). The CDR3 runs to 15 residues. Trimming stripped 2 bases from V and 6 bases from J, with 13 bases between. Looked up from germline, CDR1 is ENHRY and CDR2 is SYGVKD. DNA for the CDR3: TGTGCCATCAGTGAGGCGGGCAGGGCCGCCGGGGAGCTGTTTTTT. It translates to CAISEAGRAAGELFF.

A remark on this clonotype: This may be a read error, as it is one base from a much larger clone. V usage is TRBV5-1 and J usage is TRBJ2-3; D uncertain. Germline values: CDR1 SGHRS, CDR2 YFSETQ. The CDR3 loop spans 15 amino acids. Trimming took 3 bases from V and 4 from J, leaving 15 bases between them. The CDR3 is CASSSGRFSPDTQYF. CDR3 coding DNA: TGCGCCAGCAGCTCCGGCCGTTTTTCCCCAGATACGCAGTATTTT.

V gene TRBV7-9 combines with J gene TRBJ2-5; a weak D match, TRBD1 (6 bases). V gave up 10 bases and J gave up 11 bases, with 20 bases separating them. The CDR3 covers 12 residues. Germline loops: CDR1 SEHNR, CDR2 FQNEAQ (reference sequence). This CDR3 is CATHNYRAEQYF. The CDR3 DNA sequence: TGTGCCACCCACAACTACAGGGCTGAGCAGTACTTC.

A single count supports this clonotype. This may be a read error: a much more frequent sequence differs by one nucleotide. This chain joins TRBV20-1 and TRBJ2-3; D may be TRBD1 or TRBD2 (5 bases each). There are 14 residues in the CDR3. V gave up 7 bases and J gave up 3 bases, with 17 bases separating them. Germline values: CDR1 DFQATT, CDR2 SNEGSKA (reference sequence). In nucleotides, the CDR3 is TGCAGTGTTAATAGGGGACCTACGACAGATACGCAGTATTTT. Encoded protein: CSVNRGPTTDTQYF.

The V call is TRBV19, the J call TRBJ2-5; maybe TRBD2 (6 bases). In germline, CDR1 is LNHDA, CDR2 SQIVND (reference sequence). Trimming shortened V by 6 bases and J by 0 bases, and 11 bases separated the two germline ends. This CDR3 contains 14 residues. Here the CDR3 reads CASRPGRYQETQYF. The CDR3, as DNA: TGTGCCAGTAGGCCGGGGAGGTACCAAGAGACCCAGTACTTC.

This clonotype came up a few times. The chain has TRBV20-1 and TRBJ1-2, with D uncertain. Trimming removed 0 bases at V and 3 bases at J, with 8 bases between. Germline CDR1 and CDR2: DFQATT and SNEGSKA (reference sequence). The CDR3 runs 13 residues. CDR3 coding DNA: TGCAGTGCTAGAGATTTGGCTCACTATGGCTACACCTTC. Protein product: CSARDLAHYGYTF.

The sample holds one count of this clonotype. This likely stems from a read error, as it lies one base from a far larger clone. The CDR3 is CASSLRADMQYF. In nucleotides, the CDR3 is TGTGCCAGCAGTTTACGGGCAGATATGCAGTATTTT. The chain recombines TRBV12-3 or TRBV12-4 with TRBJ2-3, with D uncertain. This CDR3 region has 12 residues.

The genes are TRBV6-2 or TRBV6-3 and TRBJ2-7; a weak D match, TRBD1 (5 bases). The CDR3 totals 17 residues. V lost 7 bases and J lost 1, with 23 bases in between. Germline CDR1 and CDR2: MNHEY and SVGEGT. CDR3 DNA sequence: TGTGCCAGCACCGCACTTCTACGGGCAGGGCCTTCCTACGAGCAGTACTTC. Its translation is CASTALLRAGPSYEQYF.

Concerning this clonotype itself: Being one base from a much bigger clone, this may be a read error. As DNA, the CDR3 is TGTGCCGGCAGTTTATCTCTAGGCGCTAGCACAGATACGCAGTATTTT. It specifies CAGSLSLGASTDTQYF. This sequence joins TRBV12-3 or TRBV12-4 and TRBJ2-3, with D unresolved. The CDR3 spans 16 residues.

This clonotype was seen at least ten times. The V gene is TRBV6-5, the J gene TRBJ2-7, with TRBD1 matching over 7 bases. The CDR3 covers 15 residues. Germline V gives CDR1 MNHEY, CDR2 SVGAGI. The junction had 8 bases not matched to a gene; V was cut back by 6 bases and J by 0 bases. CDR3 in amino acids: CASRIGTANSYEQYF. The CDR3, as DNA: TGTGCCAGCAGGATCGGGACAGCCAACTCCTACGAGCAGTACTTC.

The chain carries TRBV4-1 and TRBJ1-5; 10 positions agree with TRBD1. V lost 4 bases, J lost 0 bases, and 9 bases stayed unmatched. Per the germline V gene, CDR1 is MGHRA and CDR2 is YSYEKL. This CDR3 contains 18 residues. This chain's CDR3 is CASSRVGTGEYSNQPQHF. The CDR3, as DNA: TGCGCCAGCAGCCGAGTGGGGACAGGGGAATATAGCAATCAGCCCCAGCATTTT.

This clonotype was seen only a few times. The chain carries TRBV7-2 and TRBJ2-5; TRBD1 might be the D (5 bases). CDR1 and CDR2 from the germline V gene are SGHTA and FQGNSA. V lost 2 bases, J lost 5 bases, and 18 bases lay in between. The CDR3 has 16 amino acids. The CDR3 DNA reads TGTGCCAGCAGCTTATGGGGCAGGGTGGATTTGGAGACCCAGTACTTC. This codes for CASSLWGRVDLETQYF.

Turning to this clonotype: A much bigger clone sits one base away, suggesting this may be a read error. The chain uses TRBV7-2 and TRBJ2-7; a weak D match, TRBD1 (6 bases). V was cut by 5 bases and J by 0 bases, with 11 bases left in between. This CDR3 is 14 amino acids long. The germline CDR1 and CDR2 sequences are SGHTA and FQGNSA. The CDR3 DNA is TGTGCCAGCAGCGTGAACAGGGTCTCCTACGAGCAGTACTTC. Encoded protein: CASSVNRVSYEQYF.

This clonotype was seen a few times. This rearrangement joins TRBV6-2 or TRBV6-3 to TRBJ2-7; 9 nucleotides match TRBD2. The CDR3 runs 13 residues. Germline V gene sequence: CDR1 MNHEY, CDR2 SVGEGT. The V gene end was trimmed by 7 bases and the J gene end by 4 bases; junction bases not matched to a gene: 5. The CDR3 DNA sequence: TGTGCCAGCAATAGAGCGGGGGGTTACGAGCAGTACTTC. Amino acid sequence: CASNRAGGYEQYF.